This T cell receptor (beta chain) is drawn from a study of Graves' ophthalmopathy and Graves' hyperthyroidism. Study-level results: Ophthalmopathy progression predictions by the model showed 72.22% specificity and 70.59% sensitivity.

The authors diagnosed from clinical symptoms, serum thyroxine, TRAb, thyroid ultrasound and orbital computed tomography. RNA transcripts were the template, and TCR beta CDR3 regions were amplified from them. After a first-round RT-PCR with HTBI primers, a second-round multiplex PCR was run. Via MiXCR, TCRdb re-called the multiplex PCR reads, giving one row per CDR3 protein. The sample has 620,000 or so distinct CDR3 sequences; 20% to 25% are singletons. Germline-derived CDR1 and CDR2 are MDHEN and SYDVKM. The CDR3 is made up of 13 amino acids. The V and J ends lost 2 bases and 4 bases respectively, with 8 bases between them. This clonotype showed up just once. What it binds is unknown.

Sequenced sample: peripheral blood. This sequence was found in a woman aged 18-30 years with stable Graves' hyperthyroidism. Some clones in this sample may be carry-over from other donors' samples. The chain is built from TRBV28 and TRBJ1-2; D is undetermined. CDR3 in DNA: TGTGCCAGCAGTTTAGCAGCCCCCTATGGCTACACCTTC. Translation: CASSLAAPYGYTF.